The clone carrying this T cell receptor (beta chain) has at least ten counts. Antigen unknown. This sample is drawn from a study of tumor-infiltrating lymphocytes in primary liver carcinoma. Study overall: The tumors, T1-T3 N0M0 lesions, were about 4.2 to 11 cm across.

Study results and limitations: Researchers found tumor-adjacent and tumor-blood pairs overlapped less than tumor region pairs. A significantly higher top-250-clone fraction was recorded for tumors than for blood (p = 0.039).

Germline CDR1 is ENHRY and CDR2 is SYGVKD. This CDR3 contains 11 residues. V was clipped by 9 bases and J by 7 bases, with 10 bases between them. Germline DNA was also extracted, and blood RNA derived from unsorted whole blood. A constant-region primer served to make TCR beta cDNA from around 540 ng total RNA. TCR beta libraries came from three nested multiplex PCR rounds using slightly modified ARM-PCR. The first two PCR rounds used TRBV1-TRBV30 primers with a Cbeta primer, 10 cycles each. TCRdb reprocessed the multiplex PCR reads with MiXCR, giving one entry per CDR3 protein. The table lists about 310,000 distinct CDR3 sequences, about 60% of them singletons.

The sequencing input was peripheral blood. This receptor was taken from a man in his forties with primary liver carcinoma and hepatitis B virus infection. The chain carries TRBV10-3 and TRBJ2-1; D is perhaps TRBD2 (6 bases). The DNA for the CDR3 is TGTGCCATTAGACGGGAGAATGAGCAGTTCTTC. This sequence encodes CAIRRENEQFF.